The 2 T cell receptor beta chains listed next were all sequenced from one sample in a study of cytomegalovirus exposure and HLA in healthy donors. The PCR was carried out with 60 Vbeta primers and 13 Jbeta primers. Method: immunoSEQ multiplex PCR; TCRdb's copy keeps in-frame clones and lacks some. Of roughly 50,000 clones listed, approximately 77% are singletons. Material: PBMCs. These receptor sequences come from a woman aged 18-35 years in good health and CMV-seronegative.

The chain links TRBV27 to TRBJ2-1; 10 positions match TRBD2. This CDR3 region has 15 residues. After removal of 7 bases from V and 8 bases from J, the junction contained 11 bases not matched to a gene. Looked up from germline, CDR1 is MNHEY and CDR2 is SMNVEV (reference sequence). Here the CDR3 reads CASNFSGRRRDEQFF. CDR3 nucleotides: TGTGCCAGCAACTTTAGCGGGAGGAGAAGAGATGAGCAGTTCTTC.

The V and J genes are TRBV18 and TRBJ1-3, with TRBD1 matching 7 bases. The DNA end lines up better with TRBJ2-2; the J call may be wrong. The germline CDR1 and CDR2 sequences are KGHSH and LQKENI. The length of the CDR3 is 14 residues. Here the CDR3 reads CASSRQGPTGELFF. CDR3 DNA sequence: TGTGCCAGCTCAAGACAGGGCCCCACCGGGGAGCTGTTTTTT.